A selection of T cell receptor beta chains follows, all from one sample in a study of blood T cell repertoires in COVID-19. Method: immunoSEQ multiplex PCR; TCRdb's copy keeps in-frame clones and lacks some. The table lists 250,000 to 350,000 clones, 80% to 90% of them singletons. What was sequenced was peripheral blood. Receptor source: a young man with acute or convalescent COVID-19. CDR3s include the opening cysteine and the closing phenylalanine or tryptophan. Size is stated for part of the rows, as once, few or many counts, or as a class when the clone is expanded.

>TRBV19|16|-|TRBJ2-7
CASSIRFRTGAYEQYF
>TRBV14|17|-|TRBJ1-2
CASSLRGDLVSTYGYTF
>TRBV18|16|-|TRBJ2-4
CASSPIQGAAKNIQYF
>TRBV28|14|-|TRBJ1-2
CASRTAGQGYGYTF
>TRBV6-6|16|once|TRBJ2-7
CASSYPTSGFSYEQYF
>TRBV19|15|-|TRBJ1-3
CASSPYRDSGNTIYF
>TRBV5-4|17|-|TRBJ2-3
CASSLVGGGLLGDTQYF
>TRBV3-1/TRBV3-2|15|-|TRBJ2-2
CASRSWDRVGGELFF
>TRBV2|14|-|TRBJ1-2
CASSPSPDRAGYTF
>TRBV30|15|-|TRBJ1-1
CAWGRGRGLGTEAFF
>TRBV7-3|18|once|TRBJ2-4
CASSPGTSGGLAKNIQYF
>TRBV12-3/TRBV12-4|12|-|TRBJ1-1
CASSPTAGGAFF
>TRBV6-5|15|-|TRBJ1-1
CASSYGVWGRAEAFF
>TRBV6-5|12|once|TRBJ2-2
CASTRQGGELFF